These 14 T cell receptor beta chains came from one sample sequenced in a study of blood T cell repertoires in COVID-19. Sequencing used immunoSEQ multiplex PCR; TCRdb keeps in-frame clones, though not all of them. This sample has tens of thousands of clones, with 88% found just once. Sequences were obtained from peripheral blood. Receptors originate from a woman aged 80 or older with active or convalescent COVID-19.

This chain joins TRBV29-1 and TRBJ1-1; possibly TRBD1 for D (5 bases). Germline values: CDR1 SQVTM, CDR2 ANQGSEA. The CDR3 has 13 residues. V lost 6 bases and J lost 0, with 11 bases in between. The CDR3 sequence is CSVVDSMNTEAFF. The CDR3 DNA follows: TGCAGCGTAGTAGACAGCATGAACACTGAAGCTTTCTTT. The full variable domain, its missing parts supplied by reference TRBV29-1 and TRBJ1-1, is SAVISQKPSRDICQRGTSLTIQCQVDSQVTMMFWYRQQPGQSLTLIATANQGSEATYESGFVIDKFPISRPNLTFSTLTVSNMSPEDSSIYLCSVVDSMNTEAFFGQGTRLTVV.

The CDR3 DNA sequence: TGTGCCAGCAGTCGACAGGGCGATCAGCCCCAGCATTTT. It encodes CASSRQGDQPQHF. The chain combines TRBV6-5 with TRBJ1-5; 7 positions agree with TRBD1. The CDR3 covers 13 residues. V shed 5 bases, J shed 5 bases, and the junction held 3 bases outside the gene matches. Germline V lookup: CDR1 MNHEY, CDR2 SVGAGI.

The CDR3, as DNA: TGTGCCACCAGCAGAGGGGGGCGGGGGGAGTATGGCTACACCTTC. This sequence encodes CATSRGGRGEYGYTF. The rearrangement joins TRBV15 to TRBJ1-2; TRBD1 might be the D (6 bases). Trimming removed 1 base at V and 5 bases at J, with 14 bases between. The germline V gene has CDR1 LNHNV and CDR2 YYDKDF (reference sequence). The length of the CDR3 is 15 residues.

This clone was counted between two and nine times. CDR3 residues: CASSPRTGGQNNSPLHF. The CDR3 region has the DNA TGTGCCAGTAGTCCCAGGACAGGGGGTCAGAATAATTCACCCCTCCACTTT. The chain employs TRBV19 and TRBJ1-6; the match to TRBD1 covers 10 bases. V lost 5 bases and J lost 5; bases outside the gene matches: 9. Germline CDR1 LNHDA, CDR2 SQIVND (reference sequence). The CDR3 covers 17 residues.

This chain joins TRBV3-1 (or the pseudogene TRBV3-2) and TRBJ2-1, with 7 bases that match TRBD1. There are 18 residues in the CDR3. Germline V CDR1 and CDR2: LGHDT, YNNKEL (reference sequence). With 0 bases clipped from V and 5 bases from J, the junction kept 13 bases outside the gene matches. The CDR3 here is CASSQENPGQLVDNEQFF. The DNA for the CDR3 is TGTGCCAGCAGCCAAGAGAACCCGGGACAGTTAGTGGACAATGAGCAGTTCTTC.

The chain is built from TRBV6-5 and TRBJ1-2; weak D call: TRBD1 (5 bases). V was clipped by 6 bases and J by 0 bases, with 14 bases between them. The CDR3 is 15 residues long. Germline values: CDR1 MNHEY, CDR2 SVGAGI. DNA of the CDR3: TGTGCCAGCAGGGGGTCCGGGGGGGCTAACTATGGCTACACCTTC. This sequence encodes CASRGSGGANYGYTF.

CDR3 nucleotides: TGCAGCGTTGGACAGGGGATCGGGGAGCTGTTTTTT. The encoded protein is CSVGQGIGELFF. J is TRBJ2-2 and V is TRBV29-1, with 8 bases aligning to TRBD1. The junction had 2 bases not matched to a gene; V was cut back by 4 bases and J by 7 bases. The CDR3 runs 12 residues. CDR1 is SQVTM, CDR2 ANQGSEA, per germline.

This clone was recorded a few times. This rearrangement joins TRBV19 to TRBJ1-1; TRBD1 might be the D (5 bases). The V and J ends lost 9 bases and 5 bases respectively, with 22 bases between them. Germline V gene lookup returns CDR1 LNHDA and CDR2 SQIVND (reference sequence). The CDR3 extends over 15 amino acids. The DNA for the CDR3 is TGTGCCAGCCTCGCGGATATGGACATTGGGACTGAAGCTTTCTTT. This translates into CASLADMDIGTEAFF.

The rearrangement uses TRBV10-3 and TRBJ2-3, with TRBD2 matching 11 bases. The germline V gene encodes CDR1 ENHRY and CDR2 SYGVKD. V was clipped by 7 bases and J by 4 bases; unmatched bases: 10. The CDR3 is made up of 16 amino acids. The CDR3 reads CAITAELAGAADTQYF. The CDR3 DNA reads TGTGCCATCACCGCGGAACTAGCGGGAGCCGCAGATACGCAGTATTTT.

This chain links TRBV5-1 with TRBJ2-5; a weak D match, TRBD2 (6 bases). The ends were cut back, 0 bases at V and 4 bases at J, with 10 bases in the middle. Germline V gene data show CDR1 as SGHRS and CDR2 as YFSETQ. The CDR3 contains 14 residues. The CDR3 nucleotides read TGCGCCAGCAGCTTGGTGGGGACTCTAGAGACCCAGTACTTC. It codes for CASSLVGTLETQYF.

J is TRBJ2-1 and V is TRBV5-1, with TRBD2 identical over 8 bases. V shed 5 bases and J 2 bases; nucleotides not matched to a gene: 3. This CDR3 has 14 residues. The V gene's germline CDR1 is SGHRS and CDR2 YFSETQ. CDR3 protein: CASRDGGAYNEQFF. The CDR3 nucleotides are TGCGCCAGCAGGGACGGGGGGGCCTACAATGAGCAGTTCTTC.

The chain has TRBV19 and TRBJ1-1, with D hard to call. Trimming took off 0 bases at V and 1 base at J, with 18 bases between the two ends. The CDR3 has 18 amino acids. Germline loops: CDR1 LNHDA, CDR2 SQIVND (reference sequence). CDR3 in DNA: TGTGCCAGTAGTATAGATGCGGGAGCCATACCCAAGAACACTGAAGCTTTCTTT. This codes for CASSIDAGAIPKNTEAFF.

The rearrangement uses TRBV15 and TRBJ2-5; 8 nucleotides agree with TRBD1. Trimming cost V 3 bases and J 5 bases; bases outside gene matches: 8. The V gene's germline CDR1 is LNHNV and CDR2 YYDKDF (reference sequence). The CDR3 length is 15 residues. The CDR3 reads CATSRGAGGGETQYF. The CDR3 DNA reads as TGTGCCACCAGCAGGGGGGCAGGGGGCGGGGAGACCCAGTACTTC.

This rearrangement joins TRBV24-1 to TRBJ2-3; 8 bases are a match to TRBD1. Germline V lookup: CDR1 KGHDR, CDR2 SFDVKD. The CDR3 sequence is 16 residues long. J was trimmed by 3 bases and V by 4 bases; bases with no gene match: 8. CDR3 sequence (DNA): TGTGCCACCAGTGACCGGGGACAGGACCGGACAGATACGCAGTATTTT. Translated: CATSDRGQDRTDTQYF.